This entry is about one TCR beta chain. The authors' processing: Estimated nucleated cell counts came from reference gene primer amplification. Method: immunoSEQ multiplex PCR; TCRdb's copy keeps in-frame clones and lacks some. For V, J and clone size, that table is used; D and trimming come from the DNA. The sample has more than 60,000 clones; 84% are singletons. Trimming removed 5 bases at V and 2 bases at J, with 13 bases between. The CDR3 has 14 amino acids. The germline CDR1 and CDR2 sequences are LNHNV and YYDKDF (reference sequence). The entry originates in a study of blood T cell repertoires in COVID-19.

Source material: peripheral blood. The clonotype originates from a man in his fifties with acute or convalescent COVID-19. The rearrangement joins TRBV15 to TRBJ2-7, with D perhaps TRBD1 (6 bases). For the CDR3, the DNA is TGTGCCACCAGCCTTCGGGACACCACCTACGAGCAGTACTTC. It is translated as CATSLRDTTYEQYF.